One and the same sample provided the 7 T cell receptor beta chains below, sequenced in a study of identical twins. TCRdb reanalysed the 5' RACE reads using MiXCR and keeps one entry per CDR3 protein. The sample holds about 530,000 distinct CDR3 sequences, around 20% seen once. This sample was shared with a second study, whose subject was yellow fever vaccine responses in identical twins.

Source material: CD4+ T cells sorted from blood. The receptor set was obtained from a woman aged 18 to 35 in good health.

This chain connects TRBV11-1 to TRBJ2-6; TRBD1 agrees at 7 bases. Losses at the gene ends were 2 bases for V and 0 bases for J; bases not matched to a gene: 10. This CDR3 spans 19 amino acids. The germline V gene encodes CDR1 SGHAT and CDR2 FQDESV (reference sequence). CDR3 amino acids: CASSLWDSGKSSGANVLTF. For the CDR3, the DNA is TGTGCCAGCAGCTTATGGGACAGTGGAAAGAGCTCTGGGGCCAACGTCCTGACTTTC.

The V and J genes are TRBV4-1 and TRBJ1-1; TRBD1 is a possible D gene (6 bases). Germline-derived CDR1 and CDR2 are MGHRA and YSYEKL. Trimming took off 4 bases at V and 5 bases at J, with 20 bases between the two ends. The CDR3 is 16 residues long. In nucleotides, the CDR3 is TGCGCCAGCAGCCCCCTACCGGGGGTAGGGGGTACTGAAGCTTTCTTT. Amino acid sequence: CASSPLPGVGGTEAFF.

This clonotype has just a few counts. The genes are TRBV21-1 and TRBJ2-5; the D call of TRBD2 is as the table states it, not checked on the DNA. TRBV21-1 is an annotated pseudogene. This CDR3 has 14 amino acids. CDR3 sequence: CASPSRRGSETQYF. CDR3 sequence (DNA): TGTGCCAGCCCCTCACGACGGGGATCGGAGACCCAGTACTTC.

This chain connects TRBV12-5 to TRBJ2-4; D perhaps matches TRBD2 (6 bases). Trimming took 7 bases from V and 2 from J, leaving 15 bases between them. The CDR3 loop spans 15 amino acids. Germline CDR1 is LGHNT and CDR2 is FRNRAP. The CDR3 DNA is TGTGCTAGTGCCCATGGAGGGGAAACCAAAAACATTCAGTACTTC. Its protein product is CASAHGGETKNIQYF.

In this sample, this clonotype turned up once. The chain recombines TRBV12-3 or TRBV12-4 with TRBJ2-2; D ambiguous. The CDR3 has 14 amino acids. V gave up 2 bases and J gave up 1 base, with 5 bases separating them. The chain's CDR3 is CASSLHQNTGELFF. The DNA for the CDR3 is TGTGCCAGCAGTTTACACCAGAACACCGGGGAGCTGTTTTTT.

The genes are TRBV7-7 and TRBJ2-3, with 7 nucleotides matching TRBD2. The CDR3 extends over 16 amino acids. With V trimmed by 3 bases and J by 0 bases, 6 bases remained unmatched. Germline V gene sequence: CDR1 SSHAT, CDR2 FNYEAQ (reference sequence). For the CDR3, the DNA is TGTGCCAGCAGCTTGATAGCGGGTTCTAGCACAGATACGCAGTATTTT. It encodes CASSLIAGSSTDTQYF. Full variable domain (outside the CDR3, taken from reference TRBV7-7 and TRBJ2-3): GAGVSQSPRYKVTKRGQDVTLRCDPISSHATLYWYQQALGQGPEFLTYFNYEAQPDKSGLPSDRFSAERPEGSISTLTIQRTEQRDSAMYRCASSLIAGSSTDTQYFGPGTRLTVL.

The sample holds a few counts of this clonotype. V usage is TRBV5-1 and J usage is TRBJ2-1; TRBD1 matches 8 bases. Germline CDR1 reads SGHRS; CDR2 reads YFSETQ. J lost 4 bases, V lost 4 bases, and 4 bases had no gene match. The CDR3 covers 14 residues. Here the CDR3 reads CASSHGQGYNEQFF. The CDR3, as DNA: TGCGCCAGCAGCCATGGACAGGGATACAATGAGCAGTTCTTC.